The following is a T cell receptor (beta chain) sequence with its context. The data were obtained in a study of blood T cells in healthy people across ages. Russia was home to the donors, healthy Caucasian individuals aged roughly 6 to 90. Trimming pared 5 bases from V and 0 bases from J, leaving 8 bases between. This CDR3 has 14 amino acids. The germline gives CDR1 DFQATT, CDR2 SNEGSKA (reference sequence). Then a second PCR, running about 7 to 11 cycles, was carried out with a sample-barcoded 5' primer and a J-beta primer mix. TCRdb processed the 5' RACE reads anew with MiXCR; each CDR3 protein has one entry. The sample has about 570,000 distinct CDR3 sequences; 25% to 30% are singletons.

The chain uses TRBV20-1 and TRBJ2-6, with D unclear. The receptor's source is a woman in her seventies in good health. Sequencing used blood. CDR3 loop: CSALQTSGANVLTF. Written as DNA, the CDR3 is TGCAGTGCTTTACAGACCTCTGGGGCCAACGTCCTGACTTTC.